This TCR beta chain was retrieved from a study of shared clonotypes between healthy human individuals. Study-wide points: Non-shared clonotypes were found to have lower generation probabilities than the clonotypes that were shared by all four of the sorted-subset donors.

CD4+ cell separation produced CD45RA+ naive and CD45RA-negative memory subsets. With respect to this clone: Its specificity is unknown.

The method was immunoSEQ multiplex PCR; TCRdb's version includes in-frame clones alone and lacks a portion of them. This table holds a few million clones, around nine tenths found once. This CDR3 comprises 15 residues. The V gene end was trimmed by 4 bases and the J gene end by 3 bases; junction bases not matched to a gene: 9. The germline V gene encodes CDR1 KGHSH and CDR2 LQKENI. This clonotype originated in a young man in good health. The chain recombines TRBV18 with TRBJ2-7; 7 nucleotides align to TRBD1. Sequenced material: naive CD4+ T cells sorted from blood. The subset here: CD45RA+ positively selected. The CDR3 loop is CASSLIQGVGYEQYF. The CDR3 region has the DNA TGTGCCAGCTCACTCATCCAGGGGGTCGGCTACGAGCAGTACTTC.